This T cell receptor (beta chain) is drawn from a study of human T cells and chemical hapten exposure. Overall study: The study traced per-sample TCR yield variation mainly to small differences in pooled library volumes. Study results and limitations: Once DPC sensitization occurred, TCRs above 1 in 1000 frequency showed no change.

It was unfractionated whole blood from which total RNA was extracted. This CDR3 contains 16 residues. Between the trimmed V and J ends, which lost 7 bases and 1 base, there was a span of 19 bases. Germline CDR1 and CDR2: ENHRY and SYGVKD. For the library, individual cDNA molecules each received unique molecular identifiers. In the original processing: Per sample, the median was 95,638 TCRs, with values from approximately 25,000 to 650,000. Each CDR3 protein gets one entry after TCRdb re-called the 5' RACE reads with MiXCR. These V and J calls derive from TCRdb rather than the authors' analysis. The data show roughly 81,000 distinct CDR3 sequences, more than 7% seen once. This clonotype has only a few counts. Its antigen is not identified.

This clonotype was obtained from a male donor in good health. The V gene is TRBV10-3, the J gene TRBJ1-1; weak D call: TRBD1 (6 bases). The CDR3 coding sequence is TGTGCCATCACCCAAAATTGGGAGACAGGGAACACTGAAGCTTTCTTT. Protein sequence: CAITQNWETGNTEAFF.